Reported below is one T cell receptor beta chain. Its specificity is unknown. 60 Vbeta and 13 Jbeta primers were used in PCR. Sequencing was performed with immunoSEQ multiplex PCR; in TCRdb, only in-frame clones are kept and a portion is missing. The sample lists about 160,000 clones, over 60% occurring once. This sample was taken from a study of cytomegalovirus exposure and HLA in healthy donors. Findings and caveats of the study: TCR beta V segments were, for the most part, productive about 87% or about 30% of the time in an earlier analysis.

These donors counted as nominally healthy when sampled, but unrecorded immune exposures were likely. The CDR3 totals 13 residues. The V gene lost 3 bases and the J gene lost 7 bases, with 10 bases spanning the gap. CDR1 is SGHRS and CDR2 is YFSETQ in the germline V gene. The sample consisted of PBMCs. This receptor was identified in a woman aged 25-40 years in good health and CMV-seronegative. The V and J genes are TRBV5-1 and TRBJ1-4; no firm D call. CDR3 amino acids: CASSSNPGEKLFF. The CDR3 region has the DNA TGCGCCAGCAGCTCGAACCCGGGTGAAAAACTGTTTTTT.